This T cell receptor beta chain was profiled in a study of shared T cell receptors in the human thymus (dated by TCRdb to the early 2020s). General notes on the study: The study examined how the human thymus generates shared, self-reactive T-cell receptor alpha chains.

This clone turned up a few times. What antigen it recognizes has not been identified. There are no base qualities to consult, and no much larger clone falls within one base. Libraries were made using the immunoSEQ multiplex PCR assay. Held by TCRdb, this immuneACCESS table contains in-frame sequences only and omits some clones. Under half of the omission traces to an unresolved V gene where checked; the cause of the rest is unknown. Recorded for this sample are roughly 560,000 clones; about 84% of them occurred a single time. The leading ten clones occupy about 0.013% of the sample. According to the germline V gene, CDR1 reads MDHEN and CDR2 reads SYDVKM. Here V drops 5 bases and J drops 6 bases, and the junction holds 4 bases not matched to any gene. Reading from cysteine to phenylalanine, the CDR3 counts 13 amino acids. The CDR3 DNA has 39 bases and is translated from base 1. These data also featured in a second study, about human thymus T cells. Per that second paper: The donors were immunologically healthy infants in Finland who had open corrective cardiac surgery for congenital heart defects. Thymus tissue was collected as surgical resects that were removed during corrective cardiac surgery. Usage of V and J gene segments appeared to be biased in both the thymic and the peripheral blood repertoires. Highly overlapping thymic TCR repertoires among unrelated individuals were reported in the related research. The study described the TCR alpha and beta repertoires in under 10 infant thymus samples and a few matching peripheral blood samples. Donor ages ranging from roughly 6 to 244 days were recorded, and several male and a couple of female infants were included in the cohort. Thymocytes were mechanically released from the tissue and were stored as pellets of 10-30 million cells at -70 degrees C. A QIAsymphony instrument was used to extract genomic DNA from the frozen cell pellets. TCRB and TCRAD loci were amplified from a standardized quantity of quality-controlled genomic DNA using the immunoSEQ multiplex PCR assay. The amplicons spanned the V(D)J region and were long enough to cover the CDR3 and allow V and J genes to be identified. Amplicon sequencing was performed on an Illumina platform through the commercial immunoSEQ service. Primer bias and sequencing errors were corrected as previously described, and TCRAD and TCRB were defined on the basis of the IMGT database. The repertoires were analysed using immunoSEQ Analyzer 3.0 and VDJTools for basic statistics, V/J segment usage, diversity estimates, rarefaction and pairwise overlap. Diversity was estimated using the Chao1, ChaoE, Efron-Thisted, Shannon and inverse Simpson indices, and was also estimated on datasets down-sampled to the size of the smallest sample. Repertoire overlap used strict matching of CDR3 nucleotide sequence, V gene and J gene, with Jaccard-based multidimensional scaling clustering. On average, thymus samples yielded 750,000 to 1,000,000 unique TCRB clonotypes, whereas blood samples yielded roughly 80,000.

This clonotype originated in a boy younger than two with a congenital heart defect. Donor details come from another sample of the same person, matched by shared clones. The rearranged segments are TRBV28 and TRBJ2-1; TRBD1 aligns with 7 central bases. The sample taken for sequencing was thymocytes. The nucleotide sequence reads TGTGCCAGCAGTCTCGGGACAGTCAATGAGCAGTTCTTC. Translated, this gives CASSLGTVNEQFF.